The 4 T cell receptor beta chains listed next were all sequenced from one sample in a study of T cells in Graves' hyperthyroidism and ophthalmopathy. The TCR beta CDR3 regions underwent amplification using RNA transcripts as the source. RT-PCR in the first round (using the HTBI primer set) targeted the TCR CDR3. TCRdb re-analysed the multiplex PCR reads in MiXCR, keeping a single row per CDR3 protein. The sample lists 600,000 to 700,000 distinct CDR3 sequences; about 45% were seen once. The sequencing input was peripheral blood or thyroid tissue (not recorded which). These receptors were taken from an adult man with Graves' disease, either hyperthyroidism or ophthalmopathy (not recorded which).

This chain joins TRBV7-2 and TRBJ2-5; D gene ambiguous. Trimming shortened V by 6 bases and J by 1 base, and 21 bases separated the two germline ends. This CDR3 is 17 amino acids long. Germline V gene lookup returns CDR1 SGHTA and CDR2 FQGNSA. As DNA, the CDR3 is TGTGCCAGCAGTGAATTTTGGTCCCGAGATTCCCAAGAGACCCAGTACTTC. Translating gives CASSEFWSRDSQETQYF.

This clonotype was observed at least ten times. CDR3 residues: CATSDTRGDQPQHF. In DNA, the CDR3 is TGTGCCACCAGTGATACCCGAGGGGATCAGCCCCAGCATTTT. The V and J genes are TRBV24-1 and TRBJ1-5, with D perhaps matching TRBD1 (5 bases). Trimming removed 3 bases at V and 5 bases at J, with 10 bases between. Germline V lookup: CDR1 KGHDR, CDR2 SFDVKD. The CDR3 runs to 14 residues.

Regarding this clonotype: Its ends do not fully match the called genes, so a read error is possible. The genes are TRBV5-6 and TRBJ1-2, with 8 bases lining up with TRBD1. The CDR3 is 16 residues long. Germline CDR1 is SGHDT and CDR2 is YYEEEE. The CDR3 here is CASSSAGDRTNYGYTF. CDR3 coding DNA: TGTGCCAGCAGCTCCGCCGGGGACAGGACTAATTATGGCTACACCTTC.

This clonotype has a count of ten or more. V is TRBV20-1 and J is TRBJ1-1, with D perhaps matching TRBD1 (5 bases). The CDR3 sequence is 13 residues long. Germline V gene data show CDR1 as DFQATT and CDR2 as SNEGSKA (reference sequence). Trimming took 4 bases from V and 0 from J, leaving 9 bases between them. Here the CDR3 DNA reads TGCAGTGCTACCGGGACGATGAACACTGAAGCTTTCTTT. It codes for CSATGTMNTEAFF.